Listed here is a single TCR beta chain. This sample was taken from a study of blood T cell repertoires in COVID-19. The method was immunoSEQ multiplex PCR; TCRdb's version includes in-frame clones alone and lacks a portion of them. The sample has about 130,000 clones; around 81% are singletons. CDR3 length equals 12 residues. Germline V gene lookup returns CDR1 MNHEY and CDR2 SVGAGI. V lost 8 bases to trimming and J lost 3 bases, with 7 bases between them. The sequencing sample was made of peripheral blood. This sequence joins TRBV6-5 and TRBJ1-4; D call uncertain. This TCR was sampled from a man aged 40-50 years with active or convalescent COVID-19. The CDR3 spells CASGGANEKLFF. For the CDR3, the DNA is TGTGCCAGCGGCGGGGCTAATGAAAAACTGTTTTTT.